Below are 10 T cell receptor beta chains sequenced from a single sample in a study of blood T cell repertoires in COVID-19. Clones were sequenced by immunoSEQ multiplex PCR, and TCRdb holds only the in-frame ones, with some missing. The sample comprises more than 85,000 clones, 70% to 90% of which are singletons, and approximately 2% rests with the top ten. The material sequenced was peripheral blood. The origin of the receptors is a man aged 50 or older with active COVID-19.

The genes are TRBV12-5 and TRBJ2-7, with a weak D call TRBD1 (5 bases). Germline CDR1 and CDR2: LGHNT and FRNRAP. The ends were cut back, 0 bases at V and 3 bases at J, with 12 bases in the middle. CDR3 size: 15 residues. In DNA form, the CDR3 reads TGTGCTAGTGGTTTGGTAACTCCCAGGGTCTACGAGCAGTACTTC. It translates to CASGLVTPRVYEQYF.

This clone occurred a few times. The gene calls are TRBV7-3 and TRBJ2-2; D possibly corresponds to TRBD2 (5 bases). V shed 2 bases and J shed 6 bases, with 10 bases lying between them. Germline values: CDR1 SGHTA, CDR2 FQGTGA. The CDR3 is 14 residues long. The chain's CDR3 is CASSLGQRSGELFF. In DNA, the CDR3 is TGTGCCAGCAGCTTAGGGCAGCGGTCCGGGGAGCTGTTTTTT.

The V call is TRBV7-6, the J call TRBJ2-3; TRBD2 matches 13 bases. The CDR3 has 15 residues. Germline-derived CDR1 and CDR2 are SGHVS and FNYEAQ. J was trimmed by 3 bases and V by 7 bases; bases with no gene match: 4. The CDR3 protein is CASIRLAGGTDTQYF. The CDR3 DNA reads as TGTGCCAGCATCCGACTAGCGGGGGGTACAGATACGCAGTATTTT.

This chain connects TRBV4-3 to TRBJ2-2; D is perhaps TRBD2 (5 bases). CDR1 is LGHNA, CDR2 YSLEER, per germline. V was trimmed by 0 bases and J by 5 bases, leaving 22 bases between them. The CDR3 consists of 19 residues. CDR3 nucleotide sequence: TGCGCCAGCAGCCAAGATCCTAGAAGCGGTTCTCATTTTACCGGGGAGCTGTTTTTT. It encodes CASSQDPRSGSHFTGELFF.

The chain couples TRBV30 to TRBJ2-5; 9 positions match TRBD2. Germline-derived CDR1 and CDR2 are GTSNPN and SVGIG (reference sequence). The CDR3 totals 14 residues. The trim removed 5 bases at V and 3 bases at J, leaving 7 bases unmatched. CDR3 nucleotides: TGTGCCTGGGGACGGATAGCGGGGGAAGAGACCCAGTACTTC. Its translation is CAWGRIAGEETQYF.

The V gene is TRBV7-2, the J gene TRBJ2-2; a weak D match, TRBD2 (5 bases). Germline V CDR1 and CDR2: SGHTA, FQGNSA. V lost 0 bases, J lost 3 bases, and 8 bases lay in between. The CDR3 runs to 15 residues. The CDR3 loop reads CASSLARGYTGELFF. DNA of the CDR3: TGTGCCAGCAGCTTAGCCCGGGGATACACCGGGGAGCTGTTTTTT.

The V call is TRBV6-5, the J call TRBJ1-1; no clear D gene. Trimming pared 5 bases from V and 7 bases from J, leaving 8 bases between. This CDR3 is 11 amino acids long. CDR1 is MNHEY, CDR2 SVGAGI, per germline. Written as DNA, the CDR3 is TGTGCCAGCAGTCACCAGGATGAAGCTTTCTTT. Encoded protein: CASSHQDEAFF.

The rearrangement links TRBV5-6 to TRBJ2-7; 11 positions agree with TRBD2. The CDR3 totals 15 residues. With V trimmed by 5 bases and J by 2 bases, 6 bases remained unmatched. Germline V gene data show CDR1 as SGHDT and CDR2 as YYEEEE. The DNA for the CDR3 is TGTGCCAGCAGTCTTCCGGGACTAGCGGCCTACGAGCAGTACTTC. It codes for CASSLPGLAAYEQYF.

The chain's CDR3 is CSARAYSYEQYF. DNA of the CDR3: TGCAGCGCCAGGGCCTACTCATACGAGCAGTACTTC. This chain uses TRBV29-1 with TRBJ2-7, with D perhaps TRBD1 (5 bases). The CDR3 runs 12 residues. V lost 7 bases and J lost 4, with 14 bases in between. The germline V gene encodes CDR1 SQVTM and CDR2 ANQGSEA.

V and J are TRBV19 and TRBJ1-5; 10 nucleotides line up with TRBD1. Germline V gene sequence: CDR1 LNHDA, CDR2 SQIVND (reference sequence). The CDR3 loop spans 16 amino acids. J gave up 2 bases and V 6 bases, and 7 bases lay outside the gene matches. The CDR3 DNA follows: TGTGCCAGTAGCCCTCGGGACAGGGGAGGCAATCAGCCCCAGCATTTT. It yields the protein CASSPRDRGGNQPQHF.